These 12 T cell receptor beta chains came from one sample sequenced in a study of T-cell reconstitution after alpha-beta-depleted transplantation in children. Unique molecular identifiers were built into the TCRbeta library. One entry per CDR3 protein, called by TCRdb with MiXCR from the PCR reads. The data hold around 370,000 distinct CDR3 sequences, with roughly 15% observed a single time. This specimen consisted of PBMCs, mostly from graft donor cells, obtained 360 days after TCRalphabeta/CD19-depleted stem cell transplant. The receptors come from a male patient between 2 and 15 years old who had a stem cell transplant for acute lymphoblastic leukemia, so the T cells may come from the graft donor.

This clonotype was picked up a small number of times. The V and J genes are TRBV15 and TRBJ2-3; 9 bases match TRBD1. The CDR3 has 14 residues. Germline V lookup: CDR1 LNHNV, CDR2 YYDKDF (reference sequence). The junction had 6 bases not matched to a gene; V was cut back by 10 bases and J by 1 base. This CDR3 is CAIDRTGGTDTQYF. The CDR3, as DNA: TGTGCCATCGACCGGACAGGGGGCACAGATACGCAGTATTTT. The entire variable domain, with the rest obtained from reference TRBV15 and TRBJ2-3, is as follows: DAMVIQNPRYQVTQFGKPVTLSCSQTLNHNVMYWYQQKSSQAPKLLFHYYDKDFNNEADTPDNFQSRRPNTSFCFLDIRSPGLGDTAMYLCAIDRTGGTDTQYFGPGTRLTVL.

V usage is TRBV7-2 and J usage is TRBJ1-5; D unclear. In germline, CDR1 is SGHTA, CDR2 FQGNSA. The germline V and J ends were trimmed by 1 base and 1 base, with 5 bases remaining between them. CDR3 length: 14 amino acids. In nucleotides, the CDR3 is TGTGCCAGCAGCTTAGTTTGGAGCAATCAGCCCCAGCATTTT. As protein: CASSLVWSNQPQHF.

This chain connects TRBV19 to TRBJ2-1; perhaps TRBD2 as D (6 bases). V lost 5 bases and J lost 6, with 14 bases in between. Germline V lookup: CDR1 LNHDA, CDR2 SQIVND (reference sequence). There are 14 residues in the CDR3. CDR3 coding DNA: TGTGCCAGTAGTTGGGGGGTGGGGGTCAATGAGCAGTTCTTC. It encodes CASSWGVGVNEQFF.

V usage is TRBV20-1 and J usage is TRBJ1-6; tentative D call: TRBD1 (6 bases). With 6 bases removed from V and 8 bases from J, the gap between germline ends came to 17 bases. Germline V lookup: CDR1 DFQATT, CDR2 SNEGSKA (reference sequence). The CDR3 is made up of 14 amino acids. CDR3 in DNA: TGCAGTGCAGAGGGGAACAGGGCTTATTCACCCCTCCACTTT. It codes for CSAEGNRAYSPLHF.

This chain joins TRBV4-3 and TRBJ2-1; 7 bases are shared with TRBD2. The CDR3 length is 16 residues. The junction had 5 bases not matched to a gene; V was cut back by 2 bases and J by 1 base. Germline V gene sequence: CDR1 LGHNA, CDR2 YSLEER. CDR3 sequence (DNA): TGCGCCAGCAGCCAACTTCTAGCGGAATCCTACAATGAGCAGTTCTTC. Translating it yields CASSQLLAESYNEQFF.

CDR3 in amino acids: CASSQDTGQGAGNTIYF. The CDR3 DNA sequence: TGCGCCAGCAGCCAAGATACCGGACAGGGTGCTGGAAACACCATATATTTT. V usage is TRBV4-1 and J usage is TRBJ1-3, with TRBD1 matching over 8 bases. Germline loops: CDR1 MGHRA, CDR2 YSYEKL. The J segment lost 2 bases and the V segment lost 0 bases, leaving 6 bases of the junction unmatched. This CDR3 comprises 17 residues.

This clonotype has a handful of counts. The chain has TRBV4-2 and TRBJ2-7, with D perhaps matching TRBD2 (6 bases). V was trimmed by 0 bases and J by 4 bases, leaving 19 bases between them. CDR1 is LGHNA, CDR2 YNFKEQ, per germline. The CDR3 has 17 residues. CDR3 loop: CASSQDHSTRAAYEQYF. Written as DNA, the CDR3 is TGTGCCAGCAGCCAAGATCATTCGACTAGGGCGGCTTACGAGCAGTACTTC.

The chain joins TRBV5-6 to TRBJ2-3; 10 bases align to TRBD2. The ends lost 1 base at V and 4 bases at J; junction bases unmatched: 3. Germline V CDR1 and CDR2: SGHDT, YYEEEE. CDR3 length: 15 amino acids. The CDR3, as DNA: TGTGCCAGCAGCTTGTCGCTAGCGGGAGCAGATACGCAGTATTTT. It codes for CASSLSLAGADTQYF.

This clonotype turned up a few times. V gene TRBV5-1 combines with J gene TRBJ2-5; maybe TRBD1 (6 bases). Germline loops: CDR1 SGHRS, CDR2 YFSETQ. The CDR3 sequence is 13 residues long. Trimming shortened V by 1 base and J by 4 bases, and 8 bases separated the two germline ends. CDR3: CASSLPGVETQYF. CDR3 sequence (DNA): TGCGCCAGCAGCTTGCCAGGGGTAGAGACCCAGTACTTC.

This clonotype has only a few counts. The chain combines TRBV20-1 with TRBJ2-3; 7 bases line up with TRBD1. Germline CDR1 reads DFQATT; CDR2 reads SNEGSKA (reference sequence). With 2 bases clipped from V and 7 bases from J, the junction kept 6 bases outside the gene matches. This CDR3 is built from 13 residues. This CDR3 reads CSARPGTANTQYF. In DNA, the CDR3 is TGCAGTGCTAGACCGGGGACAGCCAATACGCAGTATTTT.

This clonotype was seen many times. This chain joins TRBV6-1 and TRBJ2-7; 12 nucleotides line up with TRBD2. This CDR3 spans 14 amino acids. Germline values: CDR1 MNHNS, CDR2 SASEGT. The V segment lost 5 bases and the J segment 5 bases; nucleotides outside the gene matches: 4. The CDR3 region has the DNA TGTGCCAGCAGTCGACTAGCGGGAGTACACGAGCAGTACTTC. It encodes CASSRLAGVHEQYF.

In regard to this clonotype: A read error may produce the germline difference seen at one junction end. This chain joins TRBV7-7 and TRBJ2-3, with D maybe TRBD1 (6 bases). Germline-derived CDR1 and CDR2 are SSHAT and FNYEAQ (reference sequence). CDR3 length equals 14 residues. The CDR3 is CASSTGSSTDTQYF. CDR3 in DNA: TGTGCTAGCAGTACAGGGTCAAGCACAGATACGCAGTATTTT.